The T cell receptor (beta chain) under discussion was sequenced for a study of CD8+CD57+ T cells in acquired aplastic anemia. TCR beta VDJ and CDR3 profiling used genomic DNA as template. TCRdb independently ran MiXCR on the reads; one entry per CDR3 protein. Counted here are 210,000 or so distinct CDR3 sequences, under 50% occurring once; the ten biggest clones make up 15% to 20%. V was trimmed by 6 bases and J by 5 bases, leaving 16 bases between them. In germline, CDR1 is MNHEY, CDR2 SVGAGI. This CDR3 contains 14 residues. Previously, flow cytometry had revealed CD8+CD57+ cell expansion in the patients chosen for sequencing. This clonotype showed up many times.

The sample taken for sequencing was sorted CD4+, CD8+, or CD8+CD57+ T cells (not recorded which) from PBMCs. The chain combines TRBV6-5 with TRBJ1-2; D is perhaps TRBD1 (5 bases). This receptor was taken from a human donor with aplastic anemia. CDR3 in amino acids: CASRSTAGPYGYTF. The CDR3 region has the DNA TGTGCCAGCAGGTCAACCGCAGGGCCTTATGGCTACACCTTC.